What follows are 28 T cell receptor beta chains derived from one specimen sequenced in a study of cytomegalovirus exposure and HLA in healthy donors listed by TCRdb under 2017. The library was made by the immunoSEQ multiplex PCR assay. For the multiplex PCR, a mixture combining 60 forward primers for TCR Vbeta segments and 13 reverse primers for TCR Jbeta segments was used. The table comes from immuneACCESS by way of TCRdb, which keeps in-frame sequences with V and J called. Part of the clones is missing from these tables; in studies checked, under half for an unresolved V gene and the rest for unknown reasons. The table kept for this sample lists 130,000 to 150,000 clones. 0.9% to 1% of the sample is in the top ten clones. The source material was PBMCs. Receptors were obtained from a male donor in good health and CMV-seronegative.

V and J are TRBV27 and TRBJ1-5, with unresolved D. The CDR3 is 13 residues long. Trimming cost V 3 bases and J 4 bases, with 7 bases left between them. Germline-derived CDR1 and CDR2 are MNHEY and SMNVEV (reference sequence). CDR3 nucleotide sequence: TGTGCCAGCAGTTTTTCCCCTAATCAGCCCCAGCATTTT. It is translated as CASSFSPNQPQHF.

The genes are TRBV7-3 and TRBJ2-7; 8 bases agree with TRBD2. Per the germline V gene, CDR1 is SGHTA and CDR2 is FQGTGA. The CDR3 length is 15 residues. Losses at the gene ends were 5 bases for V and 0 bases for J; bases not matched to a gene: 6. CDR3 residues: CASSQTAGASYEQYF. The CDR3 DNA sequence: TGTGCCAGCAGCCAAACAGCGGGGGCCTCCTACGAGCAGTACTTC.

The chain couples TRBV7-2 to TRBJ2-4, with a tentative D call TRBD1 (6 bases). V lost 5 bases and J 3 bases, leaving 11 bases between the germline ends. Germline loops: CDR1 SGHTA, CDR2 FQGNSA. This CDR3 spans 14 amino acids. CDR3 sequence (DNA): TGTGCCAGCAGCACCCCAGGGGTCAAAAACATTCAGTACTTC. Translated: CASSTPGVKNIQYF.

CDR3 DNA: TGTGCCAGCAGCTTGGGGAGCGGGCAGTTCTTC. Its protein product is CASSLGSGQFF. This sequence joins TRBV11-2 and TRBJ2-1; maybe TRBD2 (5 bases). V was trimmed by 3 bases and J by 12 bases, leaving 9 bases between them. The CDR3 has 11 residues. Per the germline V gene, CDR1 is SGHAT and CDR2 is FQNNGV.

The chain is built from TRBV4-3 and TRBJ1-4; D is uncertain. Germline-derived CDR1 and CDR2 are LGHNA and YSLEER. The V end was cut by 4 bases, the J end by 3 bases, with 6 bases between. This CDR3 spans 13 amino acids. The CDR3 DNA reads as TGCGCCAGCAGCCGTGGAGCTAATGAAAAACTGTTTTTT. Its protein product is CASSRGANEKLFF.

About this clone itself: At one end the junction does not follow the germline gene, possibly because of a read error. The chain combines TRBV7-9 with TRBJ1-4; D may be TRBD1 (6 bases). The CDR3 has 16 amino acids. Germline values: CDR1 SEHNR, CDR2 FQNEAQ (reference sequence). The CDR3 DNA sequence: TGTGCCAGCAGCTTATTGGGAATGGGACAAATTGAAGAACTGTTTTTT. This gives the protein CASSLLGMGQIEELFF.

The V call is TRBV6-5, the J call TRBJ2-4; D might be TRBD2 (5 bases). Trimming shortened V by 5 bases and J by 6 bases, and 5 bases separated the two germline ends. This CDR3 contains 11 residues. From germline, CDR1 is MNHEY and CDR2 SVGAGI. For the CDR3, the DNA is TGTGCCAGCAGTGAGGGAAACATTCAGTACTTC. This translates into CASSEGNIQYF.

This chain links TRBV28 with TRBJ1-2, with 7 bases matching TRBD1. The trim removed 5 bases at V and 2 bases at J, leaving 5 bases unmatched. Germline assignment: CDR1 MDHEN and CDR2 SYDVKM. This CDR3 has 14 amino acids. The CDR3 loop reads CASSPLDRNYGYTF. Written as DNA, the CDR3 is TGTGCCAGCAGTCCACTGGACAGGAACTATGGCTACACCTTC.

This rearrangement joins TRBV29-1 to TRBJ2-3; the D is unclear. Germline lookup yields CDR1 SQVTM and CDR2 ANQGSEA. Trimming removed 6 bases at V and 4 bases at J, with 8 bases between. The CDR3 extends over 11 amino acids. CDR3 residues: CSVSSADTQYF. Here the CDR3 DNA reads TGCAGCGTCTCGTCCGCAGATACGCAGTATTTT.

The chain couples TRBV15 to TRBJ2-2; 12 bases align to TRBD2. The V gene end was trimmed by 0 bases and the J gene end by 4 bases; junction bases not matched to a gene: 3. Germline CDR1 reads LNHNV; CDR2 reads YYDKDF (reference sequence). The CDR3 covers 17 residues. CDR3 bases: TGTGCCACCAGCAGAGAACTAGCGGGGGGCCCCACCGGGGAGCTGTTTTTT. This gives the protein CATSRELAGGPTGELFF.

This chain uses TRBV6-5 with TRBJ2-7; D ambiguous. CDR1 is MNHEY, CDR2 SVGAGI, per germline. Trimming removed 6 bases at V and 1 base at J, with 10 bases between. This CDR3 is 13 amino acids long. As DNA, the CDR3 is TGTGCCAGCAGCCAAACAGAATCCTACGAGCAGTACTTC. Its translation is CASSQTESYEQYF.

This chain uses TRBV30 with TRBJ1-6; D unclear. The CDR3 sequence is 13 residues long. The V and J ends lost 5 bases and 10 bases respectively, with 15 bases between them. Per germline, CDR1 GTSNPN and CDR2 SVGIG (reference sequence). This chain's CDR3 is CAWLVTLGSPLHF. Written as DNA, the CDR3 is TGTGCCTGGTTGGTAACACTAGGATCACCCCTCCACTTT. Looking up the rest from reference TRBV30 and TRBJ1-6 gives the full variable domain: SQTIHQWPATLVQPVGSPLSLECTVEGTSNPNLYWYRQAAGRGLQLLFYSVGIGQISSEVPQNLSASRPQDRQFILSSKKLLLSDSGFYLCAWLVTLGSPLHFGNGTRLTVT.

The chain combines TRBV14 with TRBJ1-4; D call uncertain. Germline V gives CDR1 SGHDN, CDR2 FVKESK. V lost 4 bases and J 5 bases, leaving 5 bases between the germline ends. The CDR3 loop spans 12 amino acids. CDR3 in DNA: TGTGCCAGCAGCCCGCGGAATGAAAAACTGTTTTTT. It codes for CASSPRNEKLFF.

The gene calls are TRBV7-6 and TRBJ1-4; D call uncertain. With 8 bases removed from V and 0 bases from J, the gap between germline ends came to 10 bases. The CDR3 runs to 14 residues. The V gene's germline CDR1 is SGHVS and CDR2 FNYEAQ. In nucleotides, the CDR3 is TGTGCCAGCGGGATGAGGGCAACTAATGAAAAACTGTTTTTT. The encoded protein is CASGMRATNEKLFF.

The J gene is TRBJ1-1, the V gene TRBV7-9, with D maybe TRBD1 (6 bases). The germline V gene has CDR1 SEHNR and CDR2 FQNEAQ (reference sequence). V lost 4 bases and J 2 bases, leaving 11 bases between the germline ends. The CDR3 loop spans 14 amino acids. As DNA, the CDR3 is TGTGCCAGCAGCTACGAGGACAGTAACACTGAAGCTTTCTTT. This gives the protein CASSYEDSNTEAFF.

The chain uses TRBV19 and TRBJ1-2, with unresolved D. The germline V and J ends were trimmed by 8 bases and 6 bases, with 7 bases remaining between them. The CDR3 length is 10 residues. Germline values: CDR1 LNHDA, CDR2 SQIVND (reference sequence). In DNA form, the CDR3 reads TGTGCCAGTCGGTTGGATGGCTACACCTTC. Translating it yields CASRLDGYTF.

The chain has TRBV5-6 and TRBJ2-5; 7 bases are shared with TRBD2. The CDR3 runs to 14 residues. V lost 4 bases and J lost 4; bases outside the gene matches: 7. Germline V CDR1 and CDR2: SGHDT, YYEEEE. Here the CDR3 DNA reads TGTGCCAGCAGCATTAAGGGAGGGGTAGAGACCCAGTACTTC. Translated, it gives CASSIKGGVETQYF.

The rearrangement joins TRBV6-5 to TRBJ2-1; maybe TRBD2 (6 bases). The CDR3 is 14 residues long. V was pared by 8 bases and J by 4 bases, with 15 bases between. Per the germline V gene, CDR1 is MNHEY and CDR2 is SVGAGI. CDR3 region: CASRGSPRYNEQFF. The CDR3 DNA follows: TGTGCCAGCCGGGGGAGCCCACGGTACAATGAGCAGTTCTTC.

The chain uses TRBV25-1 and TRBJ1-2, with a possible D match to TRBD1 (5 bases). V lost 0 bases and J lost 8, with 13 bases in between. The CDR3 consists of 14 residues. Germline V gives CDR1 MGHDK, CDR2 SYGVNS. The CDR3 region has the DNA TGTGCCAGCAGTGAATATGTGGAGGGGTGGGGCTACACCTTC. It yields the protein CASSEYVEGWGYTF.

The CDR3 DNA sequence: TGTGCCAGCAGCTTAACCCGGGGGGGCCACGAGCAGTACTTC. Protein sequence: CASSLTRGGHEQYF. The rearrangement links TRBV11-2 to TRBJ2-7; 8 bases match TRBD2. The germline CDR1 and CDR2 sequences are SGHAT and FQNNGV. The V and J ends lost 2 bases and 5 bases, in that order; junction bases with no gene match: 5. The CDR3 is 14 amino acids. Combining the CDR3 with reference TRBV11-2 and TRBJ2-7 gives the whole variable domain EAGVAQSPRYKIIEKRQSVAFWCNPISGHATLYWYQQILGQGPKLLIQFQNNGVVDDSQLPKDRFSAERLKGVDSTLKIQPAKLEDSAVYLCASSLTRGGHEQYFGPGTRLTVT.

This sequence joins TRBV30 and TRBJ2-2; no firm D call. V was shortened by 3 bases and J by 0 bases, with 8 bases between the two germline ends. Germline loops: CDR1 GTSNPN, CDR2 SVGIG (reference sequence). The CDR3 totals 14 residues. Here the CDR3 DNA reads TGTGCCTGGAGGACTCATACGAACACCGGGGAGCTGTTTTTT. As protein: CAWRTHTNTGELFF.

The chain joins TRBV13 to TRBJ1-5, with 8 bases matching TRBD1. The length of the CDR3 is 14 residues. Germline CDR1 and CDR2: PRHDT and FYEKMQ (reference sequence). V gave up 6 bases and J gave up 4 bases; unmatched junction bases: 5. The CDR3 here is CASSYRGENQPQHF. Written as DNA, the CDR3 is TGTGCCAGCAGTTACAGGGGGGAGAATCAGCCCCAGCATTTT.

The chain links TRBV4-3 to TRBJ2-1, with 10 bases lining up with TRBD2. The J segment lost 1 base and the V segment lost 0 bases, leaving 3 bases of the junction unmatched. This CDR3 has 17 amino acids. From germline, CDR1 is LGHNA and CDR2 YSLEER. The CDR3 nucleotides read TGCGCCAGCAGCCAAGATATAGCGGGGGGTTCCTACAATGAGCAGTTCTTC. The encoded protein is CASSQDIAGGSYNEQFF.

The chain combines TRBV19 with TRBJ1-5, with TRBD1 matching 8 bases. Looked up from germline, CDR1 is LNHDA and CDR2 is SQIVND (reference sequence). The J segment lost 7 bases and the V segment lost 7 bases, leaving 9 bases of the junction unmatched. The CDR3 totals 14 residues. The CDR3 coding sequence is TGTGCCAGTACCCTCGCAGGGGGCGGGCAGCCCCAGCATTTT. It codes for CASTLAGGGQPQHF.

CDR3 in DNA: TGTGCCAGCAGCTGGGGCGGTGAGCAGTTCTTC. It specifies CASSWGGEQFF. The rearrangement links TRBV7-9 to TRBJ2-1, with TRBD1 as a possible D gene (5 bases). The germline V gene has CDR1 SEHNR and CDR2 FQNEAQ (reference sequence). CDR3 length equals 11 residues. The V and J ends lost 4 bases and 9 bases respectively, with 7 bases between them.

The V gene is TRBV9, the J gene TRBJ1-3; no definite D call. Trimming left V 0 bases short and J 0 bases short, with 10 bases between. From germline, CDR1 is SGDLS and CDR2 YYNGEE. The CDR3 totals 16 residues. CDR3 sequence: CASSVGEHYSGNTIYF. Written as DNA, the CDR3 is TGTGCCAGCAGCGTAGGTGAGCACTACTCTGGAAACACCATATATTTT. The variable domain in full, completed from reference TRBV9 and TRBJ1-3, reads DSGVTQTPKHLITATGQRVTLRCSPRSGDLSVYWYQQSLDQGLQFLIQYYNGEERAKGNILERFSAQQFPDLHSELNLSSLELGDSALYFCASSVGEHYSGNTIYFGEGSWLTVV.

The gene calls are TRBV5-6 and TRBJ1-1; no reliable D call. The V end was cut by 1 base, the J end by 1 base, with 20 bases between. The CDR3 runs to 18 residues. From germline, CDR1 is SGHDT and CDR2 YYEEEE. The CDR3, as DNA: TGTGCCAGCAGCTTGCCCCGTGGGTTCGCGGTGAAGAACACTGAAGCTTTCTTT. Its translation: CASSLPRGFAVKNTEAFF.

DNA for the CDR3: TGTGCCTGGAGTGCGGGGGTTGCCAAAAACATTCAGTACTTC. It translates to CAWSAGVAKNIQYF. The gene calls are TRBV30 and TRBJ2-4, with D possibly being TRBD2 (6 bases). Deletions cut 1 base from V and 1 base from J, with 8 bases between. The germline V gene has CDR1 GTSNPN and CDR2 SVGIG (reference sequence). The CDR3 length is 14 residues.